This T cell receptor (beta chain) is drawn from a study of T cells in Graves' hyperthyroidism and ophthalmopathy. Amplified TCR beta CDR3 regions came from RNA transcripts. TCR CDR3 underwent first-round RT-PCR with the HTBI primer set. In TCRdb, the multiplex PCR reads were re-called with MiXCR into one record per CDR3 protein. The sample holds around 530,000 distinct CDR3 sequences, roughly a sixth seen once. There are a few counts of this clonotype. Sequences were obtained from blood. The receptor was derived from a woman aged 18-35 years with Graves' ophthalmopathy.

The CDR3 sequence: CASSLDSGSGNTIYF. In nucleotides, the CDR3 is TGTGCCAGCAGCTTAGACTCGGGGTCTGGAAACACCATATATTTT. The genes are TRBV7-2 and TRBJ1-3, with D hard to call. CDR1 SGHTA and CDR2 FQGNSA come from the germline V gene. The CDR3 runs 15 residues. V was clipped by 1 base and J by 1 base, with 8 bases between them. The whole variable domain, remainder taken from reference TRBV7-2 and TRBJ1-3, is GAGVSQSPSNKVTEKGKDVELRCDPISGHTALYWYRQSLGQGLEFLIYFQGNSAPDKSGLPSDRFSAERTGGSVSTLTIQRTQQEDSAVYLCASSLDSGSGNTIYFGEGSWLTVV.